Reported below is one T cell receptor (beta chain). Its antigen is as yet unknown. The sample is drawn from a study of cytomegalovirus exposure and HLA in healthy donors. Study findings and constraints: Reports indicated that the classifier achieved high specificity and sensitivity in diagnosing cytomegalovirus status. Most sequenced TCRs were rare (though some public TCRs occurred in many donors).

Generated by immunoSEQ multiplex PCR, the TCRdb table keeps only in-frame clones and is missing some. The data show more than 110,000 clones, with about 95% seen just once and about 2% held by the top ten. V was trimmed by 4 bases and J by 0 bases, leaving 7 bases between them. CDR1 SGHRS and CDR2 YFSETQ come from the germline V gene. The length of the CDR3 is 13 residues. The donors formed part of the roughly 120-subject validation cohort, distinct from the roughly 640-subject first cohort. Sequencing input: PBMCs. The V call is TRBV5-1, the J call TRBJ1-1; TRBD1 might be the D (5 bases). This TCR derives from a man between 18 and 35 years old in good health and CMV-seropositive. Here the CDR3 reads CASSRTLNTEAFF. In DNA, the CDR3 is TGCGCCAGCAGCCGGACACTGAACACTGAAGCTTTCTTT. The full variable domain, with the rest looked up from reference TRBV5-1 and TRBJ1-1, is KAGVTQTPRYLIKTRGQQVTLSCSPISGHRSVSWYQQTPGQGLQFLFEYFSETQRNKGNFPGRFSGRQFSNSRSEMNVSTLELGDSALYLCASSRTLNTEAFFGQGTRLTVV.